The 21 T cell receptor beta chains given below trace back to one sample, sequenced in a study of T cells after yellow fever vaccination. One entry per CDR3 protein results from TCRdb running MiXCR on the 5' RACE reads. The sample includes 500,000 to 550,000 distinct CDR3 sequences, around a fifth seen only once; the top ten take around 17%. Sequencing used PBMCs, obtained about 21 days after the first yellow fever vaccination. These receptors came from a man younger than 35 who received the YFV17D yellow fever vaccine.

The V call is TRBV3-1, the J call TRBJ2-5, with TRBD2 matching over 7 bases. Germline V CDR1 and CDR2: LGHDT, YNNKEL (reference sequence). Trimming removed 2 bases from V and 0 bases from J; junction bases left unmatched: 6. The CDR3 consists of 16 residues. For the CDR3, the DNA is TGTGCCAGCAGCCAAAACCCCGGGACTAACCAAGAGACCCAGTACTTC. It is translated as CASSQNPGTNQETQYF.

The V call is TRBV29-1, the J call TRBJ2-5; D possibly corresponds to TRBD1 (6 bases). The V end was cut by 0 bases, the J end by 1 base, with 9 bases between. The CDR3 loop spans 14 amino acids. Germline V CDR1 and CDR2: SQVTM, ANQGSEA. The CDR3 sequence: CSVEDPQGQETQYF. CDR3 coding DNA: TGCAGCGTTGAAGACCCACAGGGCCAAGAGACCCAGTACTTC.

The chain couples TRBV5-1 to TRBJ2-7; perhaps TRBD2 as D (6 bases). The CDR3 has 13 amino acids. V was shortened by 2 bases and J by 5 bases, with 11 bases between the two germline ends. Germline V gives CDR1 SGHRS, CDR2 YFSETQ. The CDR3 region has the DNA TGCGCCAGCAGCTTAAATGGCGGGGACGAGCAGTACGTC. Amino acids: CASSLNGGDEQYV.

The V call is TRBV6-5, the J call TRBJ1-6; the match to TRBD1 covers 9 bases. The ends lost 3 bases at V and 9 bases at J; junction bases unmatched: 12. Per germline, CDR1 MNHEY and CDR2 SVGAGI. The CDR3 has 17 residues. The chain's CDR3 is CASSYWVPGQGGSPLHF. In DNA, the CDR3 is TGTGCCAGCAGTTATTGGGTCCCGGGACAGGGTGGTTCACCCCTCCACTTT.

The sample holds a few counts of this clonotype. The V call is TRBV5-1, the J call TRBJ2-3, with TRBD1 identical over 9 bases. V was pared by 4 bases and J by 3 bases, with 6 bases of the junction left unmatched. CDR3 length: 15 amino acids. Looked up from germline, CDR1 is SGHRS and CDR2 is YFSETQ. Written as DNA, the CDR3 is TGCGCCAGCAGCGTGGACAGGGGTCGGACAGATACGCAGTATTTT. Its translation is CASSVDRGRTDTQYF. Variable domain in full (rest from reference TRBV5-1 and TRBJ2-3): KAGVTQTPRYLIKTRGQQVTLSCSPISGHRSVSWYQQTPGQGLQFLFEYFSETQRNKGNFPGRFSGRQFSNSRSEMNVSTLELGDSALYLCASSVDRGRTDTQYFGPGTRLTVL.

Only a few counts were recorded for this clonotype. V and J are TRBV20-1 and TRBJ1-4, with a weak D call TRBD1 (6 bases). There are 13 residues in the CDR3. Germline loops: CDR1 DFQATT, CDR2 SNEGSKA (reference sequence). Trimming shortened V by 5 bases and J by 8 bases, and 15 bases separated the two germline ends. The DNA for the CDR3 is TGCAGTGCTGCCTATACAGGGAACGAAAAACTGTTTTTT. It translates to CSAAYTGNEKLFF.

The chain is built from TRBV7-6 and TRBJ2-7, with D possibly TRBD2 on 5 matching bases. With 1 base removed from V and 5 bases from J, the gap between germline ends came to 9 bases. This CDR3 contains 13 residues. Per the germline V gene, CDR1 is SGHVS and CDR2 is FNYEAQ. The CDR3 DNA reads TGTGCCAGCAGCTTAGGAGGGTTCGACGAGCAGTACGTC. Protein: CASSLGGFDEQYV.

The V call is TRBV7-9, the J call TRBJ2-5, with 9 bases aligning to TRBD1. Per germline, CDR1 SEHNR and CDR2 FQNEAQ (reference sequence). The length of the CDR3 is 15 residues. The junction had 7 bases not matched to a gene; V was cut back by 5 bases and J by 3 bases. CDR3 protein: CASSGPRTGEETQYF. Here the CDR3 DNA reads TGTGCCAGCAGCGGACCGAGGACAGGGGAAGAGACCCAGTACTTC. Variable domain in full (rest from reference TRBV7-9 and TRBJ2-5): DTGVSQNPRHKITKRGQNVTFRCDPISEHNRLYWYRQTLGQGPEFLTYFQNEAQLEKSRLLSDRFSAERPKGSFSTLEIQRTEQGDSAMYLCASSGPRTGEETQYFGPGTRLLVL.

The table lists this clonotype with a few counts. This rearrangement joins TRBV12-3 or TRBV12-4 to TRBJ1-2, with 7 positions matching TRBD1. Trimming removed 7 bases from V and 8 bases from J; junction bases left unmatched: 7. CDR3 length equals 12 residues. The chain's CDR3 is CASTLDRHGYTF. DNA for the CDR3: TGTGCCAGCACCCTGGACAGGCACGGCTACACCTTC.

In its sample, this clonotype was seen a few times. The gene calls are TRBV29-1 and TRBJ1-1; 12 positions match TRBD1. CDR3 length equals 14 residues. The trim removed 4 bases at V and 5 bases at J, leaving 5 bases unmatched. The germline gives CDR1 SQVTM, CDR2 ANQGSEA. CDR3 region: CSVVGQGAWTEAFF. DNA for the CDR3: TGCAGCGTTGTGGGACAGGGGGCTTGGACTGAAGCTTTCTTT.

J is TRBJ1-1 and V is TRBV6-1, with 8 bases aligning to TRBD1. Germline V gives CDR1 MNHNS, CDR2 SASEGT. V trimming: 6 bases; J trimming: 2 bases; junction bases outside the gene matches: 5. This CDR3 spans 14 amino acids. The CDR3 here is CASRRQGFNTEAFF. CDR3 nucleotides: TGTGCCAGCAGAAGACAGGGGTTTAACACTGAAGCTTTCTTT.

The chain couples TRBV5-1 to TRBJ2-5; TRBD1 matches at 11 bases. CDR3 length equals 15 residues. V shed 3 bases, J shed 4 bases, and the junction held 5 bases outside the gene matches. Germline lookup yields CDR1 SGHRS and CDR2 YFSETQ. DNA for the CDR3: TGCGCCAGCAGCTGGACAGGGGGCCGTGGAGAGACCCAGTACTTC. Translated: CASSWTGGRGETQYF.

This clonotype was recorded a few times. The CDR3 loop reads CARPDGRGVEQYF. CDR3 sequence (DNA): TGTGCCAGACCTGACGGCAGGGGGGTCGAGCAGTACTTC. The chain uses TRBV6-1 and TRBJ2-7; tentative D call: TRBD1 (7 bases). Trimming shortened V by 9 bases and J by 6 bases, and 18 bases separated the two germline ends. Germline loops: CDR1 MNHNS, CDR2 SASEGT. The CDR3 has 13 amino acids.

This clonotype was found a few times. The chain carries TRBV7-2 and TRBJ2-1, with TRBD2 as a possible D gene (6 bases). The CDR3 contains 16 residues. Trimming removed 4 bases from V and 4 bases from J, with 17 bases in between. Germline V CDR1 and CDR2: SGHTA, FQGNSA. CDR3 bases: TGTGCCAGCAGCTCACGTCTAGCGAGCCGTTACAATGAGCAGTTCTTC. Translating it yields CASSSRLASRYNEQFF. The full variable domain, in which reference TRBV7-2 and TRBJ2-1 provide the parts outside the CDR3, is GAGVSQSPSNKVTEKGKDVELRCDPISGHTALYWYRQSLGQGLEFLIYFQGNSAPDKSGLPSDRFSAERTGGSVSTLTIQRTQQEDSAVYLCASSSRLASRYNEQFFGPGTRLTVL.

The chain has TRBV4-3 and TRBJ2-7, with TRBD1 as a possible D gene (6 bases). Trimming removed 4 bases from V and 0 bases from J, with 19 bases in between. The CDR3 has 17 residues. Germline V lookup: CDR1 LGHNA, CDR2 YSLEER. In DNA, the CDR3 is TGCGCCAGCAGCCGAAGGGCAGGGACACCAGACTCCTACGAGCAGTACTTC. It encodes CASSRRAGTPDSYEQYF.

V is TRBV5-1 and J is TRBJ1-1, with D unclear. The CDR3 contains 13 residues. V lost 4 bases and J lost 1, with 8 bases in between. The germline V gene encodes CDR1 SGHRS and CDR2 YFSETQ. CDR3 amino acids: CASSVIGNTEAFF. The CDR3 DNA is TGCGCCAGCAGCGTTATAGGGAACACTGAAGCTTTCTTT.

The J gene is TRBJ2-2, the V gene TRBV5-4; a possible D gene is TRBD2 (6 bases). CDR1 is SGHNT and CDR2 is YYREEE in the germline V gene (reference sequence). This CDR3 has 15 amino acids. Trimming took off 2 bases at V and 3 bases at J, with 11 bases between the two ends. The CDR3 nucleotides read TGTGCCAGCAGCTTCATAGAGCGGGACACCGGGGAGCTGTTTTTT. Its protein is CASSFIERDTGELFF.

The chain employs TRBV9 and TRBJ1-1, with a tentative D call TRBD1 (6 bases). The CDR3 totals 15 residues. Germline V gene data show CDR1 as SGDLS and CDR2 as YYNGEE. The V gene lost 0 bases and the J gene lost 3 bases, with 12 bases spanning the gap. The CDR3 sequence is CASSVGRGADTEAFF. The CDR3 nucleotides are TGTGCCAGCAGCGTAGGGAGGGGGGCAGACACTGAAGCTTTCTTT.

The chain couples TRBV6-1 to TRBJ2-1; TRBD2 matches 8 bases. Trimming took 6 bases from V and 9 from J; bases not matched to a gene: 13. Germline V gene lookup returns CDR1 MNHNS and CDR2 SASEGT. This CDR3 has 15 residues. As DNA, the CDR3 is TGTGCCAGCAGGCCGGGGCGGGGGGCCCGGGGTGAGCAGTTCTTC. It specifies CASRPGRGARGEQFF.

This clonotype was counted a few times. The CDR3 reads CASSLVSGGNQETQYF. The CDR3 DNA follows: TGTGCCAGCAGCTTAGTGAGCGGGGGGAATCAAGAGACCCAGTACTTC. V usage is TRBV7-2 and J usage is TRBJ2-5, with 9 bases matching TRBD2. Germline CDR1 reads SGHTA; CDR2 reads FQGNSA. The CDR3 has 16 residues. V was clipped by 1 base and J by 2 bases; unmatched bases: 5. The whole variable domain, remainder taken from reference TRBV7-2 and TRBJ2-5, is GAGVSQSPSNKVTEKGKDVELRCDPISGHTALYWYRQSLGQGLEFLIYFQGNSAPDKSGLPSDRFSAERTGGSVSTLTIQRTQQEDSAVYLCASSLVSGGNQETQYFGPGTRLLVL.

The chain combines TRBV12-3 or TRBV12-4 with TRBJ1-2, with 10 bases that match TRBD1. The ends lost 6 bases at V and 7 bases at J; junction bases unmatched: 8. This CDR3 region has 14 residues. CDR3 DNA: TGTGCCAGCAGACCGACAGGGGGCGGGTTTGGCTACACCTTC. Amino acid sequence: CASRPTGGGFGYTF.